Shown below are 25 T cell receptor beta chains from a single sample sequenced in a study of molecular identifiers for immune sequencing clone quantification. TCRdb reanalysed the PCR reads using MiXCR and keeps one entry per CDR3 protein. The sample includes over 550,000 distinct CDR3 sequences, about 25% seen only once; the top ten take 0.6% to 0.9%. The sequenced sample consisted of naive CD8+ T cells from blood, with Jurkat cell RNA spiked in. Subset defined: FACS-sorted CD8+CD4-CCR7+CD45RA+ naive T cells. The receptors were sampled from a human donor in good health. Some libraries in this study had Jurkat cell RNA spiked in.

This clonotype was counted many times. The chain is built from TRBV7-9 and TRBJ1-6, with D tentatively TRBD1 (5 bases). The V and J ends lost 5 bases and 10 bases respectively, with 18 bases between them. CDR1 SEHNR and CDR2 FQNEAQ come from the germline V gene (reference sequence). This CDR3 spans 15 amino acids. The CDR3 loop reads CASSPPRTRGSPLHF. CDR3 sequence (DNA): TGTGCCAGCAGCCCGCCACGCACCCGGGGGTCACCCCTCCACTTT. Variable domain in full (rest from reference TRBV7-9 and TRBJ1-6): DTGVSQNPRHKITKRGQNVTFRCDPISEHNRLYWYRQTLGQGPEFLTYFQNEAQLEKSRLLSDRFSAERPKGSFSTLEIQRTEQGDSAMYLCASSPPRTRGSPLHFGNGTRLTVT.

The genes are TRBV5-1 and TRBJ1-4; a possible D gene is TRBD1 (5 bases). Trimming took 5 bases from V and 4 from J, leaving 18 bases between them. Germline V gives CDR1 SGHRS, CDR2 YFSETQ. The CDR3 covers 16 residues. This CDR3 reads CASSYDRAGFNEKLFF. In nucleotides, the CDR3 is TGCGCCAGCAGTTATGACAGAGCGGGCTTTAATGAAAAACTGTTTTTT.

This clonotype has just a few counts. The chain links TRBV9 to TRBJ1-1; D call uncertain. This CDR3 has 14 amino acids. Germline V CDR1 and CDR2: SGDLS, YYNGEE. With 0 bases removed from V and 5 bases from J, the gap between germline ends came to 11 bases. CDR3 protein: CASSVAGKGTEAFF. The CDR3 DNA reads TGTGCCAGCAGCGTAGCTGGAAAAGGGACTGAAGCTTTCTTT.

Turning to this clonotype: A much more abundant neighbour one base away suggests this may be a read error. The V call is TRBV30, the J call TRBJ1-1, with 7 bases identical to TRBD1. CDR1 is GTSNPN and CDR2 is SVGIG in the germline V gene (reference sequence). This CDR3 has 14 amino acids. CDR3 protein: CAWSWGQMNTEASF. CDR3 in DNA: TGTGCCTGGAGTTGGGGACAGATGAACACTGAAGCTTCCTTT.

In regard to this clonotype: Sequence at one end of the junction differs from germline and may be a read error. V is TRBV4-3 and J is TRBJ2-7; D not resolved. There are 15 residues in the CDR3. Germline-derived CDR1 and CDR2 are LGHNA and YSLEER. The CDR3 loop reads CASSQDDGQTYERYF. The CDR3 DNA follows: TGCGCCAGCAGCCAGGACGACGGGCAGACCTACGAGCGGTACTTC.

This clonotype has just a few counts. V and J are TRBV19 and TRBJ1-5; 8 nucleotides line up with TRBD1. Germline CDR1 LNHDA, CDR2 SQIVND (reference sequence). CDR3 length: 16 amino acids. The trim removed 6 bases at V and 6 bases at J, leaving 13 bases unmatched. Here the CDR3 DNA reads TGTGCCAGTAGCAACTCTGACAGGGGAGAGGCTCAGCCCCAGCATTTT. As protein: CASSNSDRGEAQPQHF.

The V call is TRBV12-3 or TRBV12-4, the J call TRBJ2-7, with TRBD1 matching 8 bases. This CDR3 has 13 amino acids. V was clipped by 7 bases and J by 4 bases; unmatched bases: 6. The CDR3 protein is CASTGQGAYEQYF. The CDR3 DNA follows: TGTGCCAGCACGGGCCAGGGGGCATACGAGCAGTACTTC.

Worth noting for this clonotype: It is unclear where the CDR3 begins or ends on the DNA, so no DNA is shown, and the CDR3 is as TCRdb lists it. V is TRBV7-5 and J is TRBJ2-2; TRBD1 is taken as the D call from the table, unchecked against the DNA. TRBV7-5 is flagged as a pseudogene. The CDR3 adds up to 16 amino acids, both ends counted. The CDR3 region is CISVPEPRDRLGELFF.

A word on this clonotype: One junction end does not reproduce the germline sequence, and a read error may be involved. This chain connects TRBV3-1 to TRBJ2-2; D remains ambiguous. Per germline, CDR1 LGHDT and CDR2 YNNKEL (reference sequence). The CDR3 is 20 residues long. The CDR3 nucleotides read TGTGCCAGCGGCCAAGAAAGCATACAGACACCCCCACCGAGGACCGGGGAGCTGTTTTTT. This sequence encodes CASGQESIQTPPPRTGELFF.

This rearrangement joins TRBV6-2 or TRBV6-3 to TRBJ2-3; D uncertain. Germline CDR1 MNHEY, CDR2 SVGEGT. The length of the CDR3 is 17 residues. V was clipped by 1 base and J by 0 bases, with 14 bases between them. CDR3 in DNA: TGTGCCAGCAGTTACTTACGGCTTCGGGCCAGCACAGATACGCAGTATTTT. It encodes CASSYLRLRASTDTQYF.

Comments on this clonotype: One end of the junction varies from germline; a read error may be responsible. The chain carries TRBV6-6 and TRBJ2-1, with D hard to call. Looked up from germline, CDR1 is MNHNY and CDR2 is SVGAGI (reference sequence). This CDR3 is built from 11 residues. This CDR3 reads CASSSWDEQLF. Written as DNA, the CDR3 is TGTGCGAGCAGTTCTTGGGATGAGCAGCTCTTC.

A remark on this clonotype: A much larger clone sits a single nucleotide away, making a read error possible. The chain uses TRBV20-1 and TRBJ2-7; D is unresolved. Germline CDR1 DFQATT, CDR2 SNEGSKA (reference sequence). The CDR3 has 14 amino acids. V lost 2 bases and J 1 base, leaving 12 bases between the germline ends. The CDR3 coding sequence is TGCAGTGCTAGACGGATAGGGTGGTCCTACGAGCAGTACTTC. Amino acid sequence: CSARRIGWSYEQYF.

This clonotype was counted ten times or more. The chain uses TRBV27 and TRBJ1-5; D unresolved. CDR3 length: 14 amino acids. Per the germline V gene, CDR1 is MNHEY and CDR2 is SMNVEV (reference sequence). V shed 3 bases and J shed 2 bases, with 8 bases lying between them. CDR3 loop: CASSFTAGNQPQHF. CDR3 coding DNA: TGTGCCAGCAGTTTTACGGCGGGCAATCAGCCCCAGCATTTT.

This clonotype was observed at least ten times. The CDR3 DNA reads TGTGCCAGCAGCCAGGGCAGGAGCTACTACGAGCAGTACTTC. Its translation is CASSQGRSYYEQYF. This chain uses TRBV3-1 with TRBJ2-7; D is unclear. This CDR3 has 14 amino acids. V lost 3 bases and J lost 3, with 12 bases in between. CDR1 LGHDT and CDR2 YNNKEL come from the germline V gene (reference sequence).

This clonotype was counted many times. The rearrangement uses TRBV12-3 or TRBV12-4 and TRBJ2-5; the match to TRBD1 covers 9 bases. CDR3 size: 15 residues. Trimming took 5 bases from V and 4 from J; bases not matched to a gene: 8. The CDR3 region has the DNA TGTGCCAGCAGTAGAGGACAGGGGAATTTAGAGACCCAGTACTTC. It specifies CASSRGQGNLETQYF.

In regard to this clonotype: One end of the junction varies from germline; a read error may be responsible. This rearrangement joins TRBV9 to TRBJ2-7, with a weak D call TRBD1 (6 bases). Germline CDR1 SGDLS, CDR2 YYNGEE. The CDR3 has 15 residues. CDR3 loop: CASSVDEGELDEQCF. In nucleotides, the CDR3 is TGTGCCAGCAGCGTAGATGAGGGGGAATTGGACGAGCAGTGCTTC.

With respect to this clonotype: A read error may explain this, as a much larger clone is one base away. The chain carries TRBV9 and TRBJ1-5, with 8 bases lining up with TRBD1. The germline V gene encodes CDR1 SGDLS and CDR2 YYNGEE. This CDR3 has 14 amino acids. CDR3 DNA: TGTGCCAGCAGCCCGACAGGGGCGGATCAGCCCCGGCATTTT. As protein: CASSPTGADQPRHF.

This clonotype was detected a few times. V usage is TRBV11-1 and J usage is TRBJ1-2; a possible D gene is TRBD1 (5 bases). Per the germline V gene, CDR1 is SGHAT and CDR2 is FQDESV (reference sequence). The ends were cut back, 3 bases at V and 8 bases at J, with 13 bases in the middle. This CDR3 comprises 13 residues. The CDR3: CASSFGRVEGYTF. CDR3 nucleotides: TGTGCCAGCAGCTTTGGCAGGGTCGAAGGCTACACCTTC.

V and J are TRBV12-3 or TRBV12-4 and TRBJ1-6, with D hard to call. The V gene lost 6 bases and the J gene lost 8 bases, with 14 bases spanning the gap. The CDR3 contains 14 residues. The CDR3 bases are TGTGCCAGCAGCCTAACAGAGTTTTATTCACCCCTCCACTTT. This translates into CASSLTEFYSPLHF.

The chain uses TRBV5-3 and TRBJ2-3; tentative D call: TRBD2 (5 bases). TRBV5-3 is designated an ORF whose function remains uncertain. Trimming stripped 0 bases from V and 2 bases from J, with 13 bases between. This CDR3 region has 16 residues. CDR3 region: CARSLVRDNDTDTQYF. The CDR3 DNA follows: TGTGCCAGAAGCTTGGTACGGGATAATGACACAGATACGCAGTATTTT.

CDR3 nucleotides: TGTGCCAGCAGTTGCTCGGGGCCAGATCAGCCCCAGCATTTT. Its translation is CASSCSGPDQPQHF. The rearrangement links TRBV6-5 to TRBJ1-5; perhaps TRBD1 as D (5 bases). CDR3 length equals 14 residues. The germline V and J ends were trimmed by 4 bases and 5 bases, with 12 bases remaining between them. Germline CDR1 reads MNHEY; CDR2 reads SVGAGI.

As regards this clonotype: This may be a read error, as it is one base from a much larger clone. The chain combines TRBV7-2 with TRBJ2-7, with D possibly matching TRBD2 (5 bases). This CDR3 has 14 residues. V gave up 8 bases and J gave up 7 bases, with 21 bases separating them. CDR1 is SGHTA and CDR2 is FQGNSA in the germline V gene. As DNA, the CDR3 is TGTGCCAGCCGCCAGGCCTCGACTACGGGAGAGCAGTACTTC. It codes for CASRQASTTGEQYF.

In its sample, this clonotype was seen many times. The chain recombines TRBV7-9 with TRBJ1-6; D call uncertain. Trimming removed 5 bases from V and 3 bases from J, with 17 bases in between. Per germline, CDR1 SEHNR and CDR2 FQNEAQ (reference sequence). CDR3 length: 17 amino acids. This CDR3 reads CASSPRDVELYNSPLHF. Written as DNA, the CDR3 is TGTGCCAGCAGCCCGAGGGATGTTGAACTCTATAATTCACCCCTCCACTTT.

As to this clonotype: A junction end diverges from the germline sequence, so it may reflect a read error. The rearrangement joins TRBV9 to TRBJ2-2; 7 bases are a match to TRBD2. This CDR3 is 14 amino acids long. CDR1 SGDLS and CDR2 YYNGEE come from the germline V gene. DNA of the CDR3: TGTGCCAGCACCGTGGGAGGGCAGACCGGGGAGCTGCTTTTT. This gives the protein CASTVGGQTGELLF. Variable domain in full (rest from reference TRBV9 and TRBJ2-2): DSGVTQTPKHLITATGQRVTLRCSPRSGDLSVYWYQQSLDQGLQFLIQYYNGEERAKGNILERFSAQQFPDLHSELNLSSLELGDSALYFCASTVGGQTGELLFGEGSRLTVL.

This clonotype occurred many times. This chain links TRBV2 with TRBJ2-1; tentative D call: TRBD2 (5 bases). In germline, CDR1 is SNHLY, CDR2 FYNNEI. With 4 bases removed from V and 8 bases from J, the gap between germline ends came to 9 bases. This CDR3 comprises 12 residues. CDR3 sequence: CASSVVAYEQFF. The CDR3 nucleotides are TGTGCCAGCAGTGTAGTAGCGTATGAGCAGTTCTTC.